This is a list of T cell receptor beta chains from one sample in a study of blood T cell repertoires in COVID-19. Assay: immunoSEQ multiplex PCR; the TCRdb copy retains only in-frame clones and omits some. The sample yields about 200,000 clones, 80% seen once. Material for sequencing was PBMCs or T cells enriched from blood (not recorded which). The receptors shown here come from a woman between 35 and 50 years old with acute COVID-19. Each CDR3 is given with its conserved first and last residue. The D gene is left open where the match is weak. Clone size is stated in some rows and not others, as once, few, many or a class when expanded.

d_call clone_size j_call v_call cdr3_aa cdr3_nt
. . TRBJ2-5 TRBV12-3/TRBV12-4 CASSFQGQETQYF TGTGCCAGCAGTTTCCAGGGGCAAGAGACCCAGTACTTC
TRBD1 . TRBJ2-5 TRBV19 CASSTRGTGDEETQYF TGTGCCAGTAGTACGAGAGGGACAGGCGACGAGGAGACCCAGTACTTC
TRBD2 . TRBJ2-7 TRBV6-2/TRBV6-3 CASSDPGLATYEQYF TGTGCCAGCAGTGACCCGGGACTAGCTACTTACGAGCAGTACTTC
. . TRBJ2-7 TRBV19 CASSTRQFRENEQYF TGTGCCAGTAGTACCAGACAGTTTCGAGAAAACGAGCAGTACTTC
TRBD1 . TRBJ2-7 TRBV28 CASRRTGVGEQYF TGTGCCAGCAGAAGGACAGGGGTGGGTGAGCAGTACTTC
. . TRBJ2-5 TRBV27 CASRPKTGLQETQYF TGTGCCAGCAGACCAAAGACAGGCCTCCAAGAGACCCAGTACTTC
TRBD1 . TRBJ2-1 TRBV7-8 CASSLGRQGNEQFF TGTGCCAGCAGCTTAGGGAGACAGGGTAATGAGCAGTTCTTC
. . TRBJ1-2 TRBV28 CATGRADSYGYTF TGTGCCACCGGAAGGGCGGACAGCTATGGCTACACCTTC
TRBD2 . TRBJ2-1 TRBV9 CASSVVASGRNEQFF TGTGCCAGCAGCGTAGTTGCTAGCGGGCGGAATGAGCAGTTCTTC
. . TRBJ2-4 TRBV14 CASSHTKYIQYF TGTGCCAGCAGCCACACTAAATACATTCAGTACTTC
TRBD2 . TRBJ2-7 TRBV3-1/TRBV3-2 CASSRTSSGTSGRLREQYF TGTGCCAGCAGCCGGACTTCTTCCGGGACTAGCGGGAGGCTTAGGGAGCAGTACTTC
TRBD2 . TRBJ2-3 TRBV9 CASSVGGLAGYTDTQYF TGTGCCAGCAGCGTAGGGGGACTAGCGGGGTACACAGATACGCAGTATTTT
. few TRBJ1-2 TRBV7-2 CASSSRTGGYTF TGTGCCAGCAGCTCAAGGACGGGGGGCTACACCTTC
TRBD1 . TRBJ1-6 TRBV29-1 CSVGGDRYSPLHF TGCAGCGTTGGGGGGGACAGATATTCACCCCTCCACTTT
. . TRBJ2-7 TRBV30 CAFQPTIPGEQYF TGTGCCTTTCAACCGACAATACCAGGCGAGCAGTACTTC
. . TRBJ1-2 TRBV12-3/TRBV12-4 CASSLLANYGYTF TGTGCCAGCAGTTTACTGGCCAACTATGGCTACACCTTC
. . TRBJ1-3 TRBV28 CASSFPRNSGNTIYF TGTGCCAGCAGTTTTCCTAGGAACTCTGGAAACACCATATATTTT
. . TRBJ2-3 TRBV5-1 CASSWGEAVTDTQYF TGCGCCAGCAGCTGGGGAGAGGCCGTCACAGATACGCAGTATTTT
TRBD1 few TRBJ2-2 TRBV5-6 CASSLWTGDDTGELFF TGTGCCAGCAGCTTATGGACAGGGGATGACACCGGGGAGCTGTTTTTT
. . TRBJ1-3 TRBV6-5 CASSYSGGPGNTIYF TGTGCCAGCAGTTACTCCGGGGGTCCTGGAAACACCATATATTTT
. . TRBJ2-1 TRBV20-1 CSASKIRGAYNEQFF TGCAGTGCTAGTAAAATCCGGGGAGCCTACAATGAGCAGTTCTTC
. . TRBJ1-1 TRBV12-2 CASRSIGGEDTEAFF TGTGCAAGTCGCTCCATAGGGGGGGAGGACACTGAAGCTTTCTTT
. . TRBJ1-2 TRBV28 CASSLGQFNYGYTF TGTGCCAGCAGCCTTGGACAGTTTAACTATGGCTACACCTTC
. . TRBJ1-5 TRBV28 CASRRQGNQPQHF TGTGCCAGCAGGCGTCAGGGAAATCAGCCCCAGCATTTT
TRBD1 . TRBJ1-4 TRBV15 CATSRDRTGEKLFF TGTGCCACCAGCAGAGACCGGACAGGGGAAAAACTGTTTTTT
TRBD1 once TRBJ2-5 TRBV5-1 CASSPRQGRETQYF TGCGCCAGCAGCCCGAGACAGGGCCGAGAGACCCAGTACTTC
. . TRBJ1-2 TRBV20-1 CSDREGGYTF TGCAGTGACAGGGAGGGTGGCTACACCTTC
TRBD1 few TRBJ2-5 TRBV27 CASSFKGTGKETQYF TGTGCCAGCAGTTTCAAGGGGACAGGGAAGGAGACCCAGTACTTC
. . TRBJ1-1 TRBV28 CASSLSFRDTEAFF TGTGCCAGCAGTTTATCCTTTCGGGACACTGAAGCTTTCTTT
. . TRBJ2-3 TRBV6-5 CASSDATETQYF TGTGCCAGCAGCGACGCGACGGAGACGCAGTATTTT
. . TRBJ1-2 TRBV5-1 CASSLGGTLEGYTF TGCGCCAGCAGCTTGGGTGGTACCTTGGAGGGCTACACCTTC
TRBD2 . TRBJ2-7 TRBV5-4 CASRPGGGASYEQYF TGTGCCAGCAGACCGGGCGGGGGGGCCTCCTACGAGCAGTACTTC
. . TRBJ1-4 TRBV6-1 CASSEARRANEKLFF TGTGCCAGCAGTGAAGCGCGGCGGGCTAATGAAAAACTGTTTTTT